This entry is about one T cell receptor beta chain. An assay was performed, and its level was deep. It was across several immunoSEQ plates that each subset's genomic DNA was evenly split. Repertoires were generated with immunoSEQ multiplex PCR, while TCRdb's copy carries only in-frame clones and drops some. The table lists 1,500,000 or so clones, 96% of them singletons. This specimen belongs to a study of shared clonotypes between healthy human individuals. The CDR3 has 13 residues. V was pared by 5 bases and J by 7 bases, with 8 bases of the junction left unmatched. Germline assignment: CDR1 MNHEY and CDR2 SVGAGI.

The sequence derives from a man aged 25-45 years in good health. The sample consisted of naive CD4+ T cells sorted from blood. Subset indicated: CD45RA+ positively selected. This sequence joins TRBV6-5 and TRBJ2-7; TRBD1 matches at 7 bases. CDR3 amino acids: CASSQGVPWEQYF. In nucleotides, the CDR3 is TGTGCCAGCAGTCAGGGGGTCCCCTGGGAGCAGTACTTC.